This T cell receptor beta chain came from a study of tissue T cells after allogeneic stem cell transplantation. The wider study: Pathologist H&E review favored samples with visible lymphocytes for sequencing among multiple samples. Study-level results: TCR repertoires tracked anatomic similarity, regardless of disease or transplant status. This small cohort was clinically heterogeneous, and sampling depth was a limitation.

Only a few counts were recorded for this clone. Its antigen is currently unknown. The CDR3 is 12 residues long. Germline V gene data show CDR1 as MNHEY and CDR2 as SMNVEV (reference sequence). Trimming removed 8 bases at V and 4 bases at J, with 11 bases between. Data came from immunoSEQ multiplex PCR; TCRdb stores just in-frame clones and leaves some out. Here the sample spans 20,000 to 30,000 clones, less than 75% being singletons. This specimen was tissue from the ileum, taken at autopsy. The sequence was obtained from an older female donor with lung cancer. The rearrangement uses TRBV27 and TRBJ1-2; D unclear. The CDR3 DNA is TGTGCCAGCGGTGACAAGGGCTATGGCTACACCTTC. This gives the protein CASGDKGYGYTF.